The clone carrying this T cell receptor (beta chain) occurred many times. Antigen specificity is unknown. Deletions cut 4 bases from V and 2 bases from J, with 11 bases between. This CDR3 spans 14 amino acids. Germline CDR1 and CDR2: MDHEN and SYDVKM. The sample comes from a study of Graves' ophthalmopathy and Graves' hyperthyroidism. For repertoire sequencing, the TCR beta CDR3 regions were amplified from RNA transcripts. Second-round multiplex PCR came after first-round RT-PCR with HTBI primers. TCRdb analysed the multiplex PCR reads with MiXCR anew, one entry per CDR3 protein. The table has 200,000 to 250,000 distinct CDR3 sequences, about 32% seen once. Overall study results and limits: Progression of ophthalmopathy was predicted by the model with about 68% sensitivity and around 72% specificity.

Sequenced input: peripheral blood. The rearrangement joins TRBV28 to TRBJ2-5, with a possible D match to TRBD1 (6 bases). The clonotype was recovered from a man aged 50 to 59 with Graves' ophthalmopathy. The CDR3 DNA sequence: TGTGCCAGCAGTTACAGGGAGCGACAAGAGACCCAGTACTTC. Encoded protein: CASSYRERQETQYF.